This TCR beta chain was sequenced in a study of blood T cell repertoires in COVID-19 (dated by TCRdb to 2018 to 2020). Describing the broader study: Samples covering the acute and convalescent phases of COVID-19 were provided by collaborators in the United States, Italy and Spain. HLA class I and class II types, where available, came from metadata supplied by the sample provider rather than from assay-based typing. The repertoires were made available in a free public database intended to serve as a resource for research on the immune response to SARS-CoV-2. The material from the prospective study consisted of cDNA or gDNA derived from T cells, B-cell-depleted T cells, or PBMCs. Nearly every sample came with metadata listing a de-identified subject ID, COVID-19 status, age in years and sex. Subjects who had been exposed to COVID-19, were actively infected with it, or had recovered from it provided the deeply sampled blood TCRbeta repertoires that made up the dataset. The samples were drawn from two sources: the first 160 participants of the ongoing ImmuneRACE study, and 950 to 1,500 subjects contributed by 6 global collaborators.

TCRbeta CDR3 regions were amplified from genomic DNA by means of the immunoSEQ Assay, a bias-controlled multiplex PCR. The authors processed their data as follows. Nucleated cell counts per sample were estimated from amplification of reference gene primers within the assay. To quantify the absolute abundance of each unique TCRbeta CDR3 rearrangement, sequence reads were collapsed and filtered. For each sample, productive Simpson clonality was calculated by taking the square root of Simpson's diversity index across productive rearrangements. TCRdb re-hosts the immuneACCESS table, in-frame sequences only. Its copies lack some clones; in the studies checked, an unresolved V gene accounts for under half of them, and the cause for the rest is not known. V and J calls and clone size follow that table, whereas D and trimming were derived from the DNA. The sample has about 140,000 clones on record, approximately 80% of them singletons. The ten largest clones add up to approximately 8.2% of the sample.

What the research found in general, with its limitations: The quantity of clinical and demographic metadata differed by source and by participant and was supplied without curation.

The germline V gene encodes CDR1 MDHEN and CDR2 SYDVKM. Including cysteine and phenylalanine, the CDR3 has 15 amino acids. The sequence is cut down to CDR3 DNA, 45 bases in frame from base 1. V is pruned by 3 bases and J by 6 bases, leaving 7 bases of the junction without a gene match. The collaborating institutions used their own protocols to collect whole blood in K2EDTA tubes. For TCRbeta analysis, collaborator samples were shipped as frozen whole blood, as isolated PBMCs, or as DNA extracted from either sample type. As concerns this clone: Its recognized antigen is unknown. No clone much larger than this one lies a single base away; base qualities are absent.

Recombination linked TRBV28 to TRBJ2-4; 8 of the junction bases match TRBD1. Sequences were obtained from peripheral blood. The TCR originated in a human donor in a cohort sampled during active COVID-19. The nucleotide sequence is TGTGCCAGCAGTTTCCCGACAGGGGCGGTAAACATTCAGTACTTC. Its protein reads: CASSFPTGAVNIQYF.